A selection of T cell receptor beta chains follows, all from one sample in a study of identical twins. One entry per CDR3 protein, called by TCRdb with MiXCR from the 5' RACE reads. The sample shows 400,000 to 550,000 distinct CDR3 sequences, around 24% of them seen only once. The same sample was also used in a study of T cells expressing NK-cell markers.

Source material: CD4+ T cells sorted from blood. The receptors stem from a woman aged 18-35 years in good health. Each CDR3 is given with its conserved first and last residue. The order of the fields is clone size, D gene, J gene, V gene, CDR3 DNA, CDR3 protein. D genes are given only for firm matches. Size is stated for part of the rows, as once, few or many counts, or as a class when the clone is expanded.

abundance: NA; d_gene: NA; j_gene: TRBJ1-4; v_gene: TRBV7-2; CDR3nt: TGTGCCAGCAGCCTGGGACATTCCGCTGGAAAACTGTTTTTT; CDR3aa: CASSLGHSAGKLFF
abundance: few; d_gene: TRBD1; j_gene: TRBJ2-2; v_gene: TRBV5-1; CDR3nt: TGCGCCAGCAGCAAGGACAGGGCGAACACCGGGGAGCTGTTTTTT; CDR3aa: CASSKDRANTGELFF
abundance: many; d_gene: TRBD1; j_gene: TRBJ1-2; v_gene: TRBV12-3/TRBV12-4; CDR3nt: TGTGCCAGCAGTTCGGGGACAGCCTATGGCTACACCTTC; CDR3aa: CASSSGTAYGYTF
abundance: few; d_gene: NA; j_gene: TRBJ1-2; v_gene: TRBV5-1; CDR3nt: TGCGCCAGCAGCTTGGATAACACCAACTATGGCTACACCTTC; CDR3aa: CASSLDNTNYGYTF
abundance: few; d_gene: NA; j_gene: TRBJ2-7; v_gene: TRBV5-6; CDR3nt: TGTGCCAGCAGCTTGGTTGTCAGGCTCTCCTACGAGCAGTACTTC; CDR3aa: CASSLVVRLSYEQYF
abundance: NA; d_gene: NA; j_gene: TRBJ2-1; v_gene: TRBV27; CDR3nt: TGTGCCAGCAGTTTATCGGCCGGGGCTTACAATGAGCAGTTCTTC; CDR3aa: CASSLSAGAYNEQFF
abundance: few; d_gene: NA; j_gene: TRBJ2-5; v_gene: TRBV12-3/TRBV12-4; CDR3nt: TGTGCCAGCACCCTAGGAGAGACCCAGTACTTC; CDR3aa: CASTLGETQYF
abundance: NA; d_gene: NA; j_gene: TRBJ2-1; v_gene: TRBV5-1; CDR3nt: TGCGCCAGCAGCTTCATCCGAGAGGCTGAGCAGTTCTTC; CDR3aa: CASSFIREAEQFF
abundance: NA; d_gene: NA; j_gene: TRBJ1-1; v_gene: TRBV5-1; CDR3nt: TGCGCCAGCAGCACGGGCACTGAAGCTTTCTTT; CDR3aa: CASSTGTEAFF
abundance: few; d_gene: TRBD2; j_gene: TRBJ2-7; v_gene: TRBV12-3/TRBV12-4; CDR3nt: TGTGCCAGCAGTTTCTCTACAAGCGGGAGTAAAGGCGAGCAGTACTTC; CDR3aa: CASSFSTSGSKGEQYF
abundance: once; d_gene: NA; j_gene: TRBJ1-2; v_gene: TRBV10-3; CDR3nt: TGTGCCATCAGTGGTAACAGGCGACTATATGGCTACACCTTC; CDR3aa: CAISGNRRLYGYTF
abundance: few; d_gene: NA; j_gene: TRBJ2-3; v_gene: TRBV15; CDR3nt: TGTGCCACCAGCAAAGGGATTTATGGCACAGATACGCAGTATTTT; CDR3aa: CATSKGIYGTDTQYF
abundance: NA; d_gene: NA; j_gene: TRBJ1-1; v_gene: TRBV12-3/TRBV12-4; CDR3nt: TGTGCCAGCAGTTTCGAGAGGAACACTGAAGCTTTCTTT; CDR3aa: CASSFERNTEAFF
abundance: NA; d_gene: NA; j_gene: TRBJ1-1; v_gene: TRBV6-1; CDR3nt: TGTGCCAGCAGAGCCGATTGGTCTGAAGCTTTCTTT; CDR3aa: CASRADWSEAFF
abundance: NA; d_gene: NA; j_gene: TRBJ2-1; v_gene: TRBV28; CDR3nt: TGTGCCAGCAGTTTTGGGGCACGCTACAATGAGCAGTTCTTC; CDR3aa: CASSFGARYNEQFF
abundance: NA; d_gene: TRBD2; j_gene: TRBJ2-1; v_gene: TRBV10-3; CDR3nt: TGTGCCATCAGTGATGTAGCGGGAGGAGTATCGGTGCAGTTCTTC; CDR3aa: CAISDVAGGVSVQFF
abundance: few; d_gene: NA; j_gene: TRBJ2-7; v_gene: TRBV7-9; CDR3nt: TGTGCCAGCAGCTTAGAACGGGGACTCACTTACGAGCAGTACTTC; CDR3aa: CASSLERGLTYEQYF
abundance: NA; d_gene: NA; j_gene: TRBJ1-2; v_gene: TRBV9; CDR3nt: TGTGCCAGCAGCGTGACTACGGATAACTATGGCTACACCTTC; CDR3aa: CASSVTTDNYGYTF
abundance: NA; d_gene: NA; j_gene: TRBJ1-1; v_gene: TRBV24-1; CDR3nt: TGTGCCTCCTTTCGAAGGGAGGGGACTGAAGCTTTCTTT; CDR3aa: CASFRREGTEAFF
abundance: NA; d_gene: NA; j_gene: TRBJ1-2; v_gene: TRBV20-1; CDR3nt: TGCAGTCCCCAATCCTCGGGTACTAACTATGGCTACACCTTC; CDR3aa: CSPQSSGTNYGYTF
abundance: few; d_gene: TRBD1; j_gene: TRBJ2-1; v_gene: TRBV20-1; CDR3nt: TGCAGTGCGTACGACAGGGAAAATGAGCAGTTCTTC; CDR3aa: CSAYDRENEQFF
abundance: few; d_gene: NA; j_gene: TRBJ2-7; v_gene: TRBV7-2; CDR3nt: TGTGCCAGCAGCTTATTGGGGGGGGCCTCCTACGAGCAGTACTTC; CDR3aa: CASSLLGGASYEQYF
abundance: NA; d_gene: NA; j_gene: TRBJ2-1; v_gene: TRBV5-1; CDR3nt: TGCGCCAGCAGCTTCCGGGACGGGAACAATGAGCAGTTCTTC; CDR3aa: CASSFRDGNNEQFF
abundance: NA; d_gene: NA; j_gene: TRBJ2-5; v_gene: TRBV9; CDR3nt: TGTGCCAGCAGCCCAGGGATTTTCTCGGGGACCCAGTACTTC; CDR3aa: CASSPGIFSGTQYF
abundance: few; d_gene: NA; j_gene: TRBJ2-5; v_gene: TRBV9; CDR3nt: TGTGCCAGCAGCGTAGGGGGTTACCAAGAGACCCAGTACTTC; CDR3aa: CASSVGGYQETQYF
abundance: few; d_gene: NA; j_gene: TRBJ1-5; v_gene: TRBV5-1; CDR3nt: TGCGCCAGCGCAGAAGGGACACCCAATCAGCCCCAGCATTTT; CDR3aa: CASAEGTPNQPQHF
abundance: few; d_gene: TRBD1; j_gene: TRBJ1-2; v_gene: TRBV6-1; CDR3nt: TGTGCCAGCAGTCTCCGACAGGGACCCTATGGCTACACCTTC; CDR3aa: CASSLRQGPYGYTF